This TCR beta chain derives from a study of spatial heterogeneity in lung cancer (dated by TCRdb to about 2019). In the study overall: The donors were some 70 patients from the lung TRACERx cohort who had early-stage, untreated non-small cell lung cancer. Follow-up PBMC samples were sequenced whenever available, with the median time to follow-up being around 25 months after resection. More beta-chain than alpha-chain transcripts were consistently detected, likely reflecting higher beta-chain transcript abundance. In the raw uncorrected reads, each unique combination of TCR and UMI appeared on average more than ten times. TCR alpha and beta repertoires were quantitatively compared across multiple tumor regions, matched nontumor lung and blood in non-small cell lung cancer. Nonsynonymous mutation counts, determined by whole-exome sequencing of tumor tissue, were related to TCR repertoire features. At surgery, both alpha and beta chains were TCR-sequenced in 220 tumor regions, some 64 matched nontumor lung samples and 56 PBMC samples. The study at large found these results: Confirming at a functional level the hypothesis that regional TCRs recognize regional mutations was considered to require additional single-cell paired TCR alpha and beta sequencing. Only around 14 patients were included in the comparisons of baseline and follow-up blood repertoires. Ubiquitous expanded tumor TCRs were found in blood more often at tumor resection than at routine follow-up.

As regards this clonotype: Its specific antigen is unknown. Qualities for individual bases were not recorded, and no much larger clone is one base off.

According to the study, the label for this sample's time point signals: blood at routine non-recurrence follow-up after resection. Whole RNA extracted from tumor and nontumor lung tissue, or from cryopreserved PBMC samples, was used for TCR sequencing without cell sorting. A patient was chosen for TCR sequencing only when enough RNA was available from at least two tumor regions. Library preparation used 5' RACE. TCRdb shows the sequencer as NextSeq 500. The TCR library protocol attached a unique molecular identifier to each TCR cDNA molecule to allow correction of PCR and sequencing errors. In the paper's pipeline: TCR identification, UMI-based error correction and CDR3 extraction were all carried out with Decombinator tools. Expanded TCRs were defined as those above a frequency of 2 per 1,000, corresponding to the top 1% of the tumor frequency distribution. Each repertoire was subsampled 100 times to 5,000 TCRs, after which Renyi diversity was computed with the R vegan package. CDR3 similarity networks were constructed using string-kernel similarity of amino acid triplets, with links drawn between CDR3s whose pairwise similarity was above 0.82. TCRdb's own reprocessing of the public reads used fastp at Q25 and MiXCR and kept productive beta chains. All rows with the same CDR3 protein become a single entry with the most common DNA and genes. For this entry, the V and J calls and clone size follow TCRdb and not the study's own pipeline. In this sample the table shows tens of thousands of distinct CDR3 sequences, around 7% of which occur a single time. In total, the top ten clones hold roughly 37% of the sample.

The specimen comprised PBMCs, sampled at follow-up. The origin of this receptor is a female donor with early-stage non-small cell lung cancer.

The CDR3 region has the sequence CASSSGTGLWNSPLHF. In nucleotide form, the sequence is TGTGCCAGCAGCTCCGGGACAGGGTTGTGGAATTCACCCCTCCACTTT. The rearrangement combines TRBV5-8 with TRBJ1-6, and 9 bases in between align with TRBD1. Germline trimming: 3 bases from V, 7 bases from J; junction bases outside gene matches: 8. The CDR3 runs 16 amino acids, cysteine and phenylalanine included. Only the CDR3 DNA is retained, 48 bases long and in frame from the first base. The germline V gene specifies SGHTS as CDR1 and YDEGEE as CDR2.